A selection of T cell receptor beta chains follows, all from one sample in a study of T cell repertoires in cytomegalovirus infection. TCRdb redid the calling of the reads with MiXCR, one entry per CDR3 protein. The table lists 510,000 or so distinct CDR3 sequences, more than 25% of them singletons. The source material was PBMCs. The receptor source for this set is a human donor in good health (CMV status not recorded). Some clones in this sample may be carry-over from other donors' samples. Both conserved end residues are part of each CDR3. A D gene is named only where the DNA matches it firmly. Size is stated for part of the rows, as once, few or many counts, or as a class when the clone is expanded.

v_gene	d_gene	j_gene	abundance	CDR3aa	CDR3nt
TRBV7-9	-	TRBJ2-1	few	CASSFLPDEQFF	TGTGCCAGCAGCTTCCTCCCTGATGAGCAGTTCTTC
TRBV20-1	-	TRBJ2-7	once	CSPSQGSREQYF	TGCAGTCCTAGCCAGGGTTCGCGCGAGCAGTACTTC
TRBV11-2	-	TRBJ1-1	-	CASRTPGGEYTEAFF	TGTGCCAGCCGGACTCCGGGGGGGGAGTACACTGAAGCTTTCTTT
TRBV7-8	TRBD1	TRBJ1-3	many	CASSRRTGTGNTIYF	TGTGCCAGCAGCAGACGGACAGGGACAGGAAACACCATATATTTT
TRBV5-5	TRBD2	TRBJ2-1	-	CASSFELAGGPSSNEQFF	TGTGCCAGCAGCTTCGAGCTAGCGGGAGGGCCGAGTAGCAATGAGCAGTTCTTC
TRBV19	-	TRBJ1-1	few	CASSRRDLEATEAFF	TGTGCCAGTAGCCGCAGGGACCTTGAGGCCACTGAAGCTTTCTTT
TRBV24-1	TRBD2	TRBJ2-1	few	CATSEGGLAGALSSYNEQFF	TGTGCCACCAGTGAGGGTGGACTAGCGGGGGCTCTTAGCTCCTACAATGAGCAGTTCTTC
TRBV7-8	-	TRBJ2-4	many	CASSLQGLAKNIQYF	TGTGCCAGCAGCCTACAGGGATTAGCCAAAAACATTCAGTACTTC
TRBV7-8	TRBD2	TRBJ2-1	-	CASSFWPSGGNEQFF	TGTGCCAGCAGCTTCTGGCCTAGCGGGGGGAATGAGCAGTTCTTC
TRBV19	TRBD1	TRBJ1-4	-	CASSSGQGGNEKLFF	TGTGCCAGTAGCTCCGGACAGGGGGGGAATGAAAAACTGTTTTTT
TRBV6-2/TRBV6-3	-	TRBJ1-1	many	CASSYGPSGVNTEAFF	TGTGCCAGCAGTTACGGTCCGTCAGGAGTGAACACTGAAGCTTTCTTT
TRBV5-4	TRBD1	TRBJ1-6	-	CASSHDRGGSPLHF	TGTGCCAGCAGCCACGACAGGGGAGGATCACCCCTCCACTTT
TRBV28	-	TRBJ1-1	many	CASGASTSRAFF	TGTGCCAGCGGAGCTTCGACGTCGCGAGCTTTCTTT
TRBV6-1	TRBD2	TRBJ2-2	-	CASSDTVPKVLAGVTGELFF	TGTGCCAGCAGTGATACCGTCCCGAAAGTGTTAGCGGGAGTAACCGGGGAGCTGTTTTTT
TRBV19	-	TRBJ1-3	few	CASSGGSSGNTIYF	TGTGCCAGTTCGGGGGGGAGCTCTGGAAACACCATATATTTT
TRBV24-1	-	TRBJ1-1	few	CATSDRTENTEAFF	TGTGCCACCAGTGATCGGACAGAGAACACTGAAGCTTTCTTT
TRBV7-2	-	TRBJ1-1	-	CASSRPGASTEAFF	TGTGCCAGCAGCCGCCCGGGAGCGAGCACTGAAGCTTTCTTT
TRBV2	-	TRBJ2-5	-	CASSGTGAGETQYF	TGTGCCAGCAGTGGAACGGGGGCAGGGGAGACCCAGTACTTC
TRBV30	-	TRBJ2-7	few	CAWSVPLRLWSSPHEQYF	TGTGCCTGGAGTGTTCCCCTCCGGCTTTGGAGTTCTCCCCACGAGCAGTACTTC
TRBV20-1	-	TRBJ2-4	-	CSARDTGQGSSGTKNIQYF	TGCAGTGCTAGAGATACTGGACAGGGATCTAGCGGGACCAAAAACATTCAGTACTTC
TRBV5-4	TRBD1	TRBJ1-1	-	CASSLGQINTEAFF	TGTGCCAGCAGTCTGGGACAGATAAACACTGAAGCTTTCTTT
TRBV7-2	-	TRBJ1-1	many	CASSSRTLGTEAFF	TGTGCCAGCAGCTCAAGGACGTTGGGCACTGAAGCTTTCTTT